This T cell receptor beta chain appears in the sequencing data of a study of T cell repertoires in cytomegalovirus infection. At the level of the study: The authors relied on CMV epitopes, both recently identified HLA-C-restricted and well-studied HLA-B-restricted. Matching HLA type and CMV infection were both indicated by public TCR beta signatures.

In the case of this clonotype: What it recognizes is unknown. No conserved phenylalanine or tryptophan ends this CDR3, so it is likely a read error.

TCRdb processed the reads anew with MiXCR; each CDR3 protein has one entry. The table includes some 900,000 distinct CDR3 sequences, less than 35% detected once. Points from the study as a whole: Ex vivo, HLA-C-restricted CMV-specific TCR beta clonotypes prevailed over the rest of the response.

Trimming cost V 3 bases and J 4 bases; bases outside gene matches: 10. There are 16 residues in the CDR3. Germline CDR1 is SGHVS and CDR2 is FNYEAQ. The sequence was collected from a human donor in good health (CMV status not recorded). Some clones in this sample may be carry-over from other donors' samples. The sample in question was cultured CD8+ T cells from PBMCs, obtained from culture after CMV antigen stimulation. The chain uses TRBV7-6 and TRBJ2-5; 8 nucleotides align to TRBD2. In DNA, the CDR3 is TGTGCCAGCAGCTTCTTTCAAGCGGGGGTCTTAGAGACCCAGTACTCC. It yields the protein CASSFFQAGVLETQYS.